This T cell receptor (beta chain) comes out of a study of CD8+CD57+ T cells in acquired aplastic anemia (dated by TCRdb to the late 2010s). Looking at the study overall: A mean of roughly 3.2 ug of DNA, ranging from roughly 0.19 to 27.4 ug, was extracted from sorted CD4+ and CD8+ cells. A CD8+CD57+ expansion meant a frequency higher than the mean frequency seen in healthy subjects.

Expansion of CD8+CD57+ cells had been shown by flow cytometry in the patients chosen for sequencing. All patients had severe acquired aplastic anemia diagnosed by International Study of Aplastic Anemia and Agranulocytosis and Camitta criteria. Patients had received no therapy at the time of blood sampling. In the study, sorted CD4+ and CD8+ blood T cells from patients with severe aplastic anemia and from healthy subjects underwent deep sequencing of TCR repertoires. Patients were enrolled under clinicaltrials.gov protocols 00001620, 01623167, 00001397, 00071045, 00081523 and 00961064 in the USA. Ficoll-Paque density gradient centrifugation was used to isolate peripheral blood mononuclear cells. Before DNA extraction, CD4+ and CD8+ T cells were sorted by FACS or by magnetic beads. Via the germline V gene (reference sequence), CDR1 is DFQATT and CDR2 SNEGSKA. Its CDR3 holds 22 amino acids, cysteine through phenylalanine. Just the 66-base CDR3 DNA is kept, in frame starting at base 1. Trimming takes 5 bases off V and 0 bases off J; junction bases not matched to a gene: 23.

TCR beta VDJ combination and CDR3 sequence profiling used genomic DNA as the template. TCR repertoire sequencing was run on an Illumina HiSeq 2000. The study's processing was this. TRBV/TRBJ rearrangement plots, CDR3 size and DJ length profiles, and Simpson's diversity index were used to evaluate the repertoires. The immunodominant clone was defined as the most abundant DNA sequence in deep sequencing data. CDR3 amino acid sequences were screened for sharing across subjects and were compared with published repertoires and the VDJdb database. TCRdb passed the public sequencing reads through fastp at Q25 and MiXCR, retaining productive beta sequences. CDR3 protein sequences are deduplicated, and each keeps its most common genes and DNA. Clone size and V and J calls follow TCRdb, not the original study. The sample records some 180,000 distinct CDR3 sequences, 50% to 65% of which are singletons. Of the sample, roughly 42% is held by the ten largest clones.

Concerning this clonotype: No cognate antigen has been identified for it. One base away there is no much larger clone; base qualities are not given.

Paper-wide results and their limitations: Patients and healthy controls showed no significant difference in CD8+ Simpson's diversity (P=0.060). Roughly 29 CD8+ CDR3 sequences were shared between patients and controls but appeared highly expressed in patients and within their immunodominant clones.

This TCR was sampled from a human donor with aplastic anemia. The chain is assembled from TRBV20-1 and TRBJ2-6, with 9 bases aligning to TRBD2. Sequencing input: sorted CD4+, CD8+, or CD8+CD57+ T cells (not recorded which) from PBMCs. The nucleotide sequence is TGCAGTGCTGGATGGGGGGAGCGGGGGGACACCGGGCTGTGCTCTGGGGCCAACGTCCTGACTTTC. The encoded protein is CSAGWGERGDTGLCSGANVLTF.